One and the same sample provided the 10 T cell receptor beta chains below, sequenced in a study of T cell repertoires in cytomegalovirus infection (dated by TCRdb to about 2019). The intended sense of this specimen's treatment or condition label: in vitro stimulation with specific CMV peptide epitopes to enrich CMV-specific T cells. The antigens these receptors bind are not known. TCRdb records Illumina HiSeq 1500 as the sequencer. TCRdb reran the public reads through fastp at Q25 and MiXCR, keeping productive beta chains. Rows merge per CDR3 protein into single entries with the most common DNA and genes. The sample table shows around 750,000 distinct CDR3 sequences, and around a third are seen once. The ten biggest clones cover around 12% of the sample. The material was cultured CD8+ T cells from PBMCs, obtained from culture after CMV antigen stimulation. These receptor sequences come from a human donor in good health (CMV status not recorded). Some clones in this sample may be carry-over from other donors' samples.

This clonotype appeared once. This rearrangement joins TRBV5-4 to TRBJ1-5; maybe TRBD1 (5 bases). Germline CDR1 and CDR2: SGHNT and YYREEE (reference sequence). The CDR3 loop spans 15 amino acids. The V end was cut by 1 base, the J end by 3 bases, with 11 bases between. The DNA of the CDR3 is TGTGCCAGCAGCTTGTTGGGGGACCCCAATCAGCCCCAGCATTTT. Translation: CASSLLGDPNQPQHF. The full variable domain, with the rest looked up from reference TRBV5-4 and TRBJ1-5, is ETGVTQSPTHLIKTRGQQVTLRCSSQSGHNTVSWYQQALGQGPQFIFQYYREEENGRGNFPPRFSGLQFPNYSSELNVNALELDDSALYLCASSLLGDPNQPQHFGDGTRLSIL.

The CDR3 here is CASSQYRRETTDTQYF. The DNA for the CDR3 is TGCGCCAGCAGTCAATATAGACGTGAGACCACAGATACGCAGTATTTT. V is TRBV23-1 and J is TRBJ2-3; D is ambiguous. TRBV23-1 is an ORF; its function is uncertain. Trimming shortened V by 1 base and J by 2 bases, and 13 bases separated the two germline ends. There are 16 residues in the CDR3.

J is TRBJ1-5 and V is TRBV6-6, with a weak D call TRBD1 (5 bases). With 7 bases removed from V and 2 bases from J, the gap between germline ends came to 15 bases. CDR3 length: 15 amino acids. Germline values: CDR1 MNHNY, CDR2 SVGAGI (reference sequence). In DNA form, the CDR3 reads TGTGCCAGCACCCAAGGGAGGGGCCGCAATCAGCCCCAGCATTTT. It specifies CASTQGRGRNQPQHF.

CDR3 loop: CASMLGNTGELFF. CDR3 coding DNA: TGTGCCAGTATGTTAGGGAACACCGGGGAGCTGTTTTTT. The gene calls are TRBV19 and TRBJ2-2, with D unclear. The CDR3 totals 13 residues. CDR1 is LNHDA and CDR2 is SQIVND in the germline V gene (reference sequence). Trimming pared 7 bases from V and 1 base from J, leaving 7 bases between. The full variable domain, rest sourced from reference TRBV19 and TRBJ2-2, is DGGITQSPKYLFRKEGQNVTLSCEQNLNHDAMYWYRQDPGQGLRLIYYSQIVNDFQKGDIAEGYSVSREKKESFPLTVTSAQKNPTAFYLCASMLGNTGELFFGEGSRLTVL.

The chain is built from TRBV2 and TRBJ2-1; weak D call: TRBD1 (6 bases). Germline CDR1 SNHLY, CDR2 FYNNEI. V dropped 6 bases and J dropped 9 bases, with 18 bases sitting between them. The CDR3 sequence is 14 residues long. This chain's CDR3 is CASSQPLTGSEQFF. DNA of the CDR3: TGTGCCAGCAGCCAGCCTTTGACAGGATCTGAGCAGTTCTTC.

The chain links TRBV12-3 or TRBV12-4 to TRBJ1-2; TRBD1 might be the D (5 bases). V was cut by 5 bases and J by 4 bases, with 14 bases left in between. The CDR3 extends over 14 amino acids. CDR3 residues: CASSHVQESYGYTF. The DNA for the CDR3 is TGTGCCAGCAGTCACGTACAGGAGTCCTATGGCTACACCTTC.

This clonotype was recorded many times. The rearrangement links TRBV7-2 to TRBJ2-7; D might be TRBD2 (5 bases). Germline CDR1 and CDR2: SGHTA and FQGNSA. This CDR3 is 17 amino acids long. Trimming removed 0 bases at V and 11 bases at J, with 26 bases between. The CDR3 DNA reads TGTGCCAGCAGCTTAGCCGAAGGGAGCTACGGCTACGGCGTCAAGTACTTC. This codes for CASSLAEGSYGYGVKYF.

Written as DNA, the CDR3 is TGCGCCAGCAGCCCGTACCCAAGCTCCTACGAGCAGTACTTC. As protein: CASSPYPSSYEQYF. The chain employs TRBV5-1 and TRBJ2-7; no firm D call. The length of the CDR3 is 14 residues. The V end was cut by 4 bases, the J end by 0 bases, with 11 bases between. The germline V gene encodes CDR1 SGHRS and CDR2 YFSETQ.

The chain links TRBV19 to TRBJ1-5; D unclear. V lost 6 bases, J lost 0 bases, and 12 bases lay in between. Germline V gene data show CDR1 as LNHDA and CDR2 as SQIVND (reference sequence). The CDR3 contains 15 residues. CDR3 sequence reads: CASSTPQISNQPQHF. The CDR3 bases are TGTGCCAGTAGCACACCACAGATTAGCAATCAGCCCCAGCATTTT.

This clonotype has just one count. V usage is TRBV9 and J usage is TRBJ2-1; 12 bases match TRBD2. CDR3 size: 16 residues. Germline trimming cut 4 bases from V and 10 bases from J; bases unmatched to any gene: 12. Germline V gene data show CDR1 as SGDLS and CDR2 as YYNGEE. The CDR3 spells CASSSPRGLAGPEQFF. In DNA form, the CDR3 reads TGTGCCAGCAGCTCCCCGAGAGGACTAGCGGGGCCGGAGCAGTTCTTC. Together with reference TRBV9 and TRBJ2-1, the CDR3 gives the full variable domain: DSGVTQTPKHLITATGQRVTLRCSPRSGDLSVYWYQQSLDQGLQFLIQYYNGEERAKGNILERFSAQQFPDLHSELNLSSLELGDSALYFCASSSPRGLAGPEQFFGPGTRLTVL.